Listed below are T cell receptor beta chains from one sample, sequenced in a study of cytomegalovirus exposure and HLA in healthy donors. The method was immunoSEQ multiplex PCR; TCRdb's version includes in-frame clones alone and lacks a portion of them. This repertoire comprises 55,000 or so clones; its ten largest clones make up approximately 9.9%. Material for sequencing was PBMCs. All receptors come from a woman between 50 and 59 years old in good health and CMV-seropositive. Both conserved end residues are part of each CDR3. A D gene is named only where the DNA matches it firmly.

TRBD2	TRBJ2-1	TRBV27	CASSLIPGLAGVDDNEQFF	TGTGCCAGCAGTTTAATCCCGGGTCTAGCGGGAGTCGATGACAATGAGCAGTTCTTC
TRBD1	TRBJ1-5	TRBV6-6	CASSPRDRLNQPQHF	TGTGCCAGCAGCCCCCGGGACAGGCTCAATCAGCCCCAGCATTTT
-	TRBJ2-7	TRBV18	CASSPNRDSYEQYF	TGTGCCAGCTCACCCAATCGGGACTCCTACGAGCAGTACTTC
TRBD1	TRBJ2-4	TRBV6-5	CASSYDRGLAKNIQYF	TGTGCCAGCAGTTACGACAGGGGCCTAGCCAAAAACATTCAGTACTTC
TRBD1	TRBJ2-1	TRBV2	CASTAGTGTYNEQFF	TGTGCCAGCACCGCTGGGACAGGGACCTACAATGAGCAGTTCTTC
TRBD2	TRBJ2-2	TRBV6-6	CASSRLASLTGELFF	TGTGCCAGCAGTCGACTAGCGTCGCTCACCGGGGAGCTGTTTTTT
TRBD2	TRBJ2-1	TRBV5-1	CASNGGAYNEQFF	TGCGCCAGTAACGGGGGGGCCTACAATGAGCAGTTCTTC
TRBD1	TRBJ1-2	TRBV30	CACRGQGVNYGYTF	TGTGCCTGCCGGGGACAGGGGGTTAACTATGGCTACACCTTC
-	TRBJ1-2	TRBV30	CAWGGPTENGYTF	TGTGCCTGGGGGGGCCCGACAGAAAATGGCTACACCTTC
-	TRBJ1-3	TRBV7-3	CASSLEPSSISGNTIYF	TGTGCCAGCAGCTTAGAACCTAGCTCGATCTCTGGAAACACCATATATTTT
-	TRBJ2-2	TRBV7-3	CASSLQSPAALPSTGELFF	TGTGCCAGCAGCTTACAAAGCCCCGCGGCGTTACCAAGCACCGGGGAGCTGTTTTTT
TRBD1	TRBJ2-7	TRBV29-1	CSVVHGTGRLEQYF	TGCAGCGTTGTTCATGGGACAGGGCGATTAGAGCAGTACTTC
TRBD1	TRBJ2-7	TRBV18	CASSPQQGDYEQYF	TGTGCCAGCTCACCACAGCAGGGGGACTACGAGCAGTACTTC
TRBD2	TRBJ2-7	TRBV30	CAWSGLREGLHEQYF	TGTGCCTGGAGTGGTTTGAGGGAGGGCCTTCATGAGCAGTACTTC
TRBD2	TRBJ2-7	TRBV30	CACRRLAGAEQYF	TGTGCCTGCCGGCGGCTAGCGGGAGCCGAGCAGTACTTC
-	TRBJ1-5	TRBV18	CASSPSGTNQPQHF	TGTGCCAGCTCACCATCGGGTACCAATCAGCCCCAGCATTTT
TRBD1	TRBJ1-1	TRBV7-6	CASSAQGYTEAFF	TGTGCCAGCAGCGCACAGGGGTACACTGAAGCTTTCTTT
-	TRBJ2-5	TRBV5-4	CASSIRGTQETQYF	TGTGCCAGCAGCATCCGGGGGACCCAAGAGACCCAGTACTTC
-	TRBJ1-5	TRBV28	CASSLLAHKPQHF	TGTGCCAGCAGTTTATTAGCCCACAAGCCCCAGCATTTT
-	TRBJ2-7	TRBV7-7	CASSGGPYYEQYF	TGTGCCAGCAGCGGCGGGCCTTACTACGAGCAGTACTTC
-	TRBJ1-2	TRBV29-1	CSVEGPNYGYTF	TGCAGCGTTGAAGGTCCAAACTATGGCTACACCTTC
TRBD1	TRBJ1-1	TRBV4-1	CASSQPDRPNTEAFF	TGCGCCAGCAGCCAACCGGACAGGCCGAACACTGAAGCTTTCTTT
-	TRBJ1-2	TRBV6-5	CASSPAGGDYGYTF	TGTGCCAGCAGCCCCGCGGGGGGGGACTATGGCTACACCTTC
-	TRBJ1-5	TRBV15	CATSRDLHQPQHF	TGTGCCACCAGCAGAGATCTTCATCAGCCCCAGCATTTT
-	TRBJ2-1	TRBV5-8	CASSLSRSSYNEQFF	TGTGCCAGCAGCTTGTCCCGTAGCTCCTACAATGAGCAGTTCTTC
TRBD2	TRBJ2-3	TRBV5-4	CASSSGGTSTDTQYF	TGTGCCAGCAGCTCGGGGGGGACTAGCACAGATACGCAGTATTTT
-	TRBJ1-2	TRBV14	CASSPQTGSGYTF	TGTGCCAGCAGCCCCCAAACAGGGAGTGGCTACACCTTC
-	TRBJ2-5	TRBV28	CASSFGKGGGALETETQYF	TGTGCCAGCAGTTTTGGGAAGGGAGGGGGGGCCTTAGAAACGGAGACCCAGTACTTC
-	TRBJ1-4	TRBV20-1	CSAREREKLFF	TGCAGTGCTAGGGAGCGTGAAAAACTGTTTTTT
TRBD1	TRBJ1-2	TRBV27	CASSHGQGSYGYTF	TGTGCCAGCAGTCACGGACAGGGGAGCTATGGCTACACCTTC
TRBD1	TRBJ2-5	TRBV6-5	CASSYDRGRETQYF	TGTGCCAGCAGTTACGACAGGGGGCGAGAGACCCAGTACTTC
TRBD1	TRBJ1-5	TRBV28	CASSYGTGWINQPQHF	TGTGCCAGCAGTTATGGGACAGGGTGGATCAATCAGCCCCAGCATTTT
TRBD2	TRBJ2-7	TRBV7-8	CASSAQRGDYEQYF	TGTGCCAGCAGCGCCCAGCGGGGAGACTACGAGCAGTACTTC
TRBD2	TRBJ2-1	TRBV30	CAGGGASYNEQFF	TGTGCCGGCGGGGGGGCTAGCTACAATGAGCAGTTCTTC
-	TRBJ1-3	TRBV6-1	CASSAEGTFSSGNTIYF	TGTGCCAGCAGTGCGGAAGGGACATTTAGCTCTGGAAACACCATATATTTT
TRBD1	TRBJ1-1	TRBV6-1	CASSAQTGGAAEAFF	TGTGCCAGCAGTGCGCAGACAGGGGGCGCAGCTGAAGCTTTCTTT
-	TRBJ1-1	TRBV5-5	CASSNQNRRNTEAFF	TGTGCCAGCAGCAACCAAAACAGGAGGAACACTGAAGCTTTCTTT